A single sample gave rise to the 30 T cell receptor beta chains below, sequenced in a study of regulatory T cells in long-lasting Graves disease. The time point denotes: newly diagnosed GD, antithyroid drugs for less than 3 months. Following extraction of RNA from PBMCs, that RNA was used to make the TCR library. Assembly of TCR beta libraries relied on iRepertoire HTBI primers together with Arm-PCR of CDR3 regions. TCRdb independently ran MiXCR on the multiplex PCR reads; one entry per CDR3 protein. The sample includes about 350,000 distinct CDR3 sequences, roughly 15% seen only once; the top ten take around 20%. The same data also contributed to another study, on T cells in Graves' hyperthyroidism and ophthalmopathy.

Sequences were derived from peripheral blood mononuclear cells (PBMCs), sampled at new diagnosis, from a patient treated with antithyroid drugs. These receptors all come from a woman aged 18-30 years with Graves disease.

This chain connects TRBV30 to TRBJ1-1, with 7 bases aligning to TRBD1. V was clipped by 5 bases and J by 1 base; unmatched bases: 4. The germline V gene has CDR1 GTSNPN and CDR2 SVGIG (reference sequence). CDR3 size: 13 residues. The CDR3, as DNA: TGTGCCTGGGGGGGACAGACGAACACTGAAGCTTTCTTT. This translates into CAWGGQTNTEAFF.

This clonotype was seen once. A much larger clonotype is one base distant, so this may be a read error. The CDR3 sequence is CAWSVGENQYF. CDR3 DNA sequence: TGTGCCTGGAGTGTGGGAGAGAACCAGTACTTC. This chain connects TRBV30 to TRBJ2-5, with a possible D match to TRBD2 (5 bases). The CDR3 is made up of 11 amino acids. CDR1 is GTSNPN, CDR2 SVGIG, per germline (reference sequence).

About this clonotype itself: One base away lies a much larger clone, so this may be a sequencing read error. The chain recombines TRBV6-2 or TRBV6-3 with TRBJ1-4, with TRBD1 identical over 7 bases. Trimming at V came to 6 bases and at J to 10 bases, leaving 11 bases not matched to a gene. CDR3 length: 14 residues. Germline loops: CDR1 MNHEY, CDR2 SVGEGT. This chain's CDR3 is CASSSDREYGKLFF. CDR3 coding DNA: TGTGCCAGCAGCTCAGACAGGGAGTATGGAAAACTGTTTTTT.

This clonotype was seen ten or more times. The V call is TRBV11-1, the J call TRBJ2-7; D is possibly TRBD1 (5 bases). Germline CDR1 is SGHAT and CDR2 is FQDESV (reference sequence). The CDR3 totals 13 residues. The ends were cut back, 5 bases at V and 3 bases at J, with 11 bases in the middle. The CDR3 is CASSTDRYYEQYF. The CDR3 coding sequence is TGTGCCAGCAGCACCGACAGATACTACGAGCAGTACTTC.

The CDR3 DNA sequence: TGCAGTGCTGGAGCGGTCACAGGGTATCCTTTTGAGTACGAGCAGTACTTC. This encodes CSAGAVTGYPFEYEQYF. J is TRBJ2-7 and V is TRBV20-1, with D maybe TRBD1 (6 bases). CDR1 is DFQATT, CDR2 SNEGSKA, per germline (reference sequence). CDR3 length: 17 amino acids. With 5 bases removed from V and 4 bases from J, the gap between germline ends came to 27 bases.

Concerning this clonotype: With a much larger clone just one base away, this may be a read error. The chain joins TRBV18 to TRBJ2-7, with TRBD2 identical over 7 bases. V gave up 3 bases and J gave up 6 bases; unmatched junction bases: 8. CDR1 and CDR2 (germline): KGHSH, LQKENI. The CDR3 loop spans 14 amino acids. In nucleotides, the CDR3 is TGTGCCAGCTCACCGACGGGGGGAGCCTCCGAGCAGTACTTC. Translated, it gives CASSPTGGASEQYF.

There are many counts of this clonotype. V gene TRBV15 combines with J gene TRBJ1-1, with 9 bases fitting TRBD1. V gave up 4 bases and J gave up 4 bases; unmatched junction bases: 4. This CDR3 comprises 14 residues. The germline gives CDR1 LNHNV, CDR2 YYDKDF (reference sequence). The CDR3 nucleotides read TGTGCCACCAGCATACAGGGGGCCGGCACTGAAGCTTTCTTT. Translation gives CATSIQGAGTEAFF.

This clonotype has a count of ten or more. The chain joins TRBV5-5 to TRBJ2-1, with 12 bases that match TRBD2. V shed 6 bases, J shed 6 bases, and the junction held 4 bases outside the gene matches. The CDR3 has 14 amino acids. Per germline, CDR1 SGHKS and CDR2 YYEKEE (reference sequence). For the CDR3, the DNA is TGTGCCAGCATACTAGCGGGGGGTTTCAATGAGCAGTTCTTC. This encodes CASILAGGFNEQFF.

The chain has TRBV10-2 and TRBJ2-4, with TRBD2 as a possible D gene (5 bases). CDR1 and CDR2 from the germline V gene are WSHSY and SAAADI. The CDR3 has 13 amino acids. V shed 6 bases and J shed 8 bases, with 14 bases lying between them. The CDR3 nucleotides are TGCGCCAGCAGAAGCCTTCCGCGGGACATTCAGTACTTC. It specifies CASRSLPRDIQYF.

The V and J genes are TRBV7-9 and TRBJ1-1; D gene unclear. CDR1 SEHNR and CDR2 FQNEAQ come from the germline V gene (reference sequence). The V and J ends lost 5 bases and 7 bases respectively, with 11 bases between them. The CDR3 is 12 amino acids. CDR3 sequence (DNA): TGTGCCAGCAGCCCTCGGGTTGTTGAAGCTTTCTTT. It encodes CASSPRVVEAFF. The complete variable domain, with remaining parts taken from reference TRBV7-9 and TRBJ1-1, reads DTGVSQNPRHKITKRGQNVTFRCDPISEHNRLYWYRQTLGQGPEFLTYFQNEAQLEKSRLLSDRFSAERPKGSFSTLEIQRTEQGDSAMYLCASSPRVVEAFFGQGTRLTVV.

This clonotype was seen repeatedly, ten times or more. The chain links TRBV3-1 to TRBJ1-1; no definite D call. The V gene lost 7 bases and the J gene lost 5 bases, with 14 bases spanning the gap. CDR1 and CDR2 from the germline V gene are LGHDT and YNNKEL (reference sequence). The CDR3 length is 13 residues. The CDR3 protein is CASTARERTEAFF. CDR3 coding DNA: TGTGCCAGCACAGCAAGGGAAAGGACTGAAGCTTTCTTT.

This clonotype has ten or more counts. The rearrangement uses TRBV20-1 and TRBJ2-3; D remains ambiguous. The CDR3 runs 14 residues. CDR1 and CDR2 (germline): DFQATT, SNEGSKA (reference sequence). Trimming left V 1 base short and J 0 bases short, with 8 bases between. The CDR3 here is CSARGVPSTDTQYF. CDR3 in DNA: TGCAGTGCTAGAGGGGTCCCGAGCACAGATACGCAGTATTTT.

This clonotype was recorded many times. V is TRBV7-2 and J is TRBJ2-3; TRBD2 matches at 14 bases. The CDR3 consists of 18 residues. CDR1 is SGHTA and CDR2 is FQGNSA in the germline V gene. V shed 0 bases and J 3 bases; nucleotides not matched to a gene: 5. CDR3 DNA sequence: TGTGCCAGCAGCTTAGCCGCCGGGACTAGCGGGGGAACAGATACGCAGTATTTT. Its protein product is CASSLAAGTSGGTDTQYF.

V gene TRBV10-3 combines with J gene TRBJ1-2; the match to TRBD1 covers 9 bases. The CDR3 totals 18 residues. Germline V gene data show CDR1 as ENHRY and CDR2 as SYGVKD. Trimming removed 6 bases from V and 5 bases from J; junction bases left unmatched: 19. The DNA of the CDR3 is TGTGCCATCAGCCCCCGGGCCGGGGACAGGGTCGAGTTGTATGGCTACACCTTC. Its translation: CAISPRAGDRVELYGYTF.

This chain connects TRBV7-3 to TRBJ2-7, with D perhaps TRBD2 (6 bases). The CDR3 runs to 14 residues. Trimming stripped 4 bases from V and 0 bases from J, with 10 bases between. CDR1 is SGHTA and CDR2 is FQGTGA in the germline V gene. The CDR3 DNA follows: TGTGCCAGCAGCTCATCTAGCGACTCCTACGAGCAGTACTTC. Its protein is CASSSSSDSYEQYF.

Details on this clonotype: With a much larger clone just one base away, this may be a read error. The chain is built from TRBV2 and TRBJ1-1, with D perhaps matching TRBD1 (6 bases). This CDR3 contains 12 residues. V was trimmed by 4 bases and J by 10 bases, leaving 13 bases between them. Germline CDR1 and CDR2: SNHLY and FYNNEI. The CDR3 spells CASSAGAPTAFF. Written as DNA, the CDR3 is TGTGCCAGCAGTGCAGGGGCCCCAACAGCTTTCTTT.

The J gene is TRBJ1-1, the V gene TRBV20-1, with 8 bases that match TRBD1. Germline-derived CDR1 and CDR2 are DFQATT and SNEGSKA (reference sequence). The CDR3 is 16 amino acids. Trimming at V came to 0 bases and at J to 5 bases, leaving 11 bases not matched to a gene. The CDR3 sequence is CSARDPGQGAVTEAFF. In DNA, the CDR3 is TGCAGTGCTAGAGATCCGGGGCAGGGGGCAGTTACTGAAGCTTTCTTT.

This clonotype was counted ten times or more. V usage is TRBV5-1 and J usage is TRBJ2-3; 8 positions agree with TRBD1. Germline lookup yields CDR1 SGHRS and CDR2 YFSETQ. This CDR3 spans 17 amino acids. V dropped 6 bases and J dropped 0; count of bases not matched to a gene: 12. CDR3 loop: CASNPSGGPISTDTQYF. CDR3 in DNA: TGCGCCAGCAACCCTTCAGGGGGCCCCATTAGCACAGATACGCAGTATTTT. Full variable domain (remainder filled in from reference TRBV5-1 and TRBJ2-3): KAGVTQTPRYLIKTRGQQVTLSCSPISGHRSVSWYQQTPGQGLQFLFEYFSETQRNKGNFPGRFSGRQFSNSRSEMNVSTLELGDSALYLCASNPSGGPISTDTQYFGPGTRLTVL.

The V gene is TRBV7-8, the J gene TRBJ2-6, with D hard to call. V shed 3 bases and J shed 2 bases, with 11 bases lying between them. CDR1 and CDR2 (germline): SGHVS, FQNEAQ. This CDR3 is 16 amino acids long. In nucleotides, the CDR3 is TGTGCCAGCAGCTTTGGAGAATCGGCTGGGGCCAACGTCCTGACTTTC. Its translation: CASSFGESAGANVLTF.

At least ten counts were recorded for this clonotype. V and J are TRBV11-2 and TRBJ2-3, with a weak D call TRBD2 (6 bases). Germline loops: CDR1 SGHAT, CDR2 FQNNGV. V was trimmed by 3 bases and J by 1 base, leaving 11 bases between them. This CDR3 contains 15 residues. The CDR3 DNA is TGTGCCAGCAGCTTTGGAGGGGTAGGCACAGATACGCAGTATTTT. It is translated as CASSFGGVGTDTQYF.

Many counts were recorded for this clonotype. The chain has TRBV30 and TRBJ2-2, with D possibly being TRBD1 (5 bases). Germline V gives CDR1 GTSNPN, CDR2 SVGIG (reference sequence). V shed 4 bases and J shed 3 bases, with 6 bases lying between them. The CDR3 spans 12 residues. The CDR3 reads CAWTGYTGELFF. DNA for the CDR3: TGTGCCTGGACAGGGTACACCGGGGAGCTGTTTTTT.

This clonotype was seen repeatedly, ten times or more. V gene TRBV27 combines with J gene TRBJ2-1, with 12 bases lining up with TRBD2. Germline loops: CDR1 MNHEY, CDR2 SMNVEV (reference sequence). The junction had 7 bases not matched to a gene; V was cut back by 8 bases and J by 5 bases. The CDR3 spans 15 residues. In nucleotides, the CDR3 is TGTGCCAGCTGCAACCCTAGCGGGGGGGACAATGAGCAGTTCTTC. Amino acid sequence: CASCNPSGGDNEQFF.

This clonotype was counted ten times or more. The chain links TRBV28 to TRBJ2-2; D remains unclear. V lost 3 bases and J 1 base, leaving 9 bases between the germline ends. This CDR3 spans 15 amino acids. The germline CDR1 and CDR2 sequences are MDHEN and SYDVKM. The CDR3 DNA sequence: TGTGCCAGCAGTTTCGCCCAAATGAACACCGGGGAGCTGTTTTTT. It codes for CASSFAQMNTGELFF.

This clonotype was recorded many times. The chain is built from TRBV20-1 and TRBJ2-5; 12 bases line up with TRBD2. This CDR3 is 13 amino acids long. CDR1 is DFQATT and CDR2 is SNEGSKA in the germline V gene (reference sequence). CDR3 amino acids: CSARTSGVETQYF. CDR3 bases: TGCAGCGCTCGGACTAGCGGGGTAGAGACCCAGTACTTC.

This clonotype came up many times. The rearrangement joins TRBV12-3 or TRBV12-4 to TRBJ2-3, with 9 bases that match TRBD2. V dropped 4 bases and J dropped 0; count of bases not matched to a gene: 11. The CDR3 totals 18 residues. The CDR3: CASSSHSGGPFSTDTQYF. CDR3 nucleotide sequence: TGTGCCAGCAGTTCACATAGCGGGGGCCCGTTTAGCACAGATACGCAGTATTTT.

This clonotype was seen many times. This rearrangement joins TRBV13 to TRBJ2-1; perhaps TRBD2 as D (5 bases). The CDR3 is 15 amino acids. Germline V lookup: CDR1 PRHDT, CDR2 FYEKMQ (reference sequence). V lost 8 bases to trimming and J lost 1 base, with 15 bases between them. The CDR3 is CASVSRERSYNEQFF. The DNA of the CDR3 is TGTGCCAGCGTTTCGAGGGAGCGGTCCTACAATGAGCAGTTCTTC.

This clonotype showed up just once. The CDR3 region has the DNA TGTGCCAGCAGCTTCATACCGGGACACTATAGCAATCAGCCCCAGCATTTT. Translation gives CASSFIPGHYSNQPQHF. This sequence joins TRBV6-4 and TRBJ1-5, with a tentative D call TRBD1 (6 bases). The V and J ends lost 6 bases and 0 bases respectively, with 18 bases between them. The CDR3 has 17 residues. The germline CDR1 and CDR2 sequences are MRHNA and SNTAGT.

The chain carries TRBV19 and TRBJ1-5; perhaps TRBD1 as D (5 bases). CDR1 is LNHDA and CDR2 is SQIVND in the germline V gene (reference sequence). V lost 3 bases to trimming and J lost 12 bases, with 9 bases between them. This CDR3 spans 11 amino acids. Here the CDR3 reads CASSIAGHQHF. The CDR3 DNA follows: TGTGCCAGTAGTATTGCAGGGCACCAGCATTTT.

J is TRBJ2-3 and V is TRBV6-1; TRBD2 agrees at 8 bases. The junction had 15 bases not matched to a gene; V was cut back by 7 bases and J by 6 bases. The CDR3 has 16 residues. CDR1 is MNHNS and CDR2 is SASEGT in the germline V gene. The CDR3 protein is CASTGGTRWGEDTQYF. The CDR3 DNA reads TGTGCCAGCACTGGGGGGACTAGGTGGGGAGAGGATACGCAGTATTTT.

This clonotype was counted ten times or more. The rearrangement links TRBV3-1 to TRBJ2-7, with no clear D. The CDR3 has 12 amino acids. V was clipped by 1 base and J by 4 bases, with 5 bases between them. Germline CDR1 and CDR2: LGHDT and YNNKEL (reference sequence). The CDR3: CASSQALYEQYF. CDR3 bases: TGTGCCAGCAGCCAAGCACTTTACGAGCAGTACTTC.